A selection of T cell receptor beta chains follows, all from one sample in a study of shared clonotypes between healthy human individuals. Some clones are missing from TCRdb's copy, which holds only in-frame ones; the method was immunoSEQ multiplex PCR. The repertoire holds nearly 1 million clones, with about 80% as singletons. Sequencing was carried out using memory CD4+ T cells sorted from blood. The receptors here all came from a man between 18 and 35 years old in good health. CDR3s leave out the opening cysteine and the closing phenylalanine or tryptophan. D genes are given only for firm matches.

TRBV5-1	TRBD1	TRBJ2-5	ASSSGQGAETQY
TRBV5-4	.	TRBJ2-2	ASNTGAPTNTGELF
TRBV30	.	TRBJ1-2	AWSRGVPNYGYT
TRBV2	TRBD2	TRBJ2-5	ASRGGLAGETQY
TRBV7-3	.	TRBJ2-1	ASSLKMAAPYNEQF
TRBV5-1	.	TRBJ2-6	ASSPKQVGANVLT
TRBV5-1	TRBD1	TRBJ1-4	ASSPLTGSNEKLF
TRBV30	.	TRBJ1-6	AWTRTRALH
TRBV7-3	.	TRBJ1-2	ASSPGGYGYT
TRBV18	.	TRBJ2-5	ASSPAGQNQETQY
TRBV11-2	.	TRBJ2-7	ASSLGGGNPSSYEQY
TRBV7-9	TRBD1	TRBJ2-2	ASSSGQGNTGELF
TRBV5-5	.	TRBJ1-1	ASSLGAELEAF
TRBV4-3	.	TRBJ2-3	ASSQERAGHSY
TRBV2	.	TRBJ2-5	VLLGGGQETQY
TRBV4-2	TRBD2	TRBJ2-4	ASSQGASGGPGTKNIQY
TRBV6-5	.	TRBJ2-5	ASSYGVVETQY
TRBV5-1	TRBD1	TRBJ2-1	ASSRTGSSNEQF
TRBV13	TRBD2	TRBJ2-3	ASSLGLAGEDTQY
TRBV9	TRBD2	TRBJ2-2	ASSVGLAGSVDGELF
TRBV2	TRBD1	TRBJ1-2	ASSTRDRGGGYT
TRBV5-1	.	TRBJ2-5	ASSTAGGETQY
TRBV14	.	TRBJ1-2	ASSQELGVYT
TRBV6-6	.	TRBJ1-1	ASSYQGLNTEAF
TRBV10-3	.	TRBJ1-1	AITRDISMNTEAF
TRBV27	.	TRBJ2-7	ASSRGTAYTYEQY